A selection of T cell receptor beta chains follows, all from one sample in a study of Ad26.COV2.S vaccination and SARS-CoV-2 variants. Method: immunoSEQ multiplex PCR; TCRdb's copy keeps in-frame clones and lacks some. The sample has over 200,000 clones, 85% to 90% seen once. The specimen was peripheral blood, collected in a trial of Ad26.COV2.S vaccine versus placebo. These receptors were collected from a person between 18 and 60 years old who received the Ad26.COV2.S COVID-19 vaccine or a placebo. Each CDR3 is given with its conserved first and last residue. The D gene is left open where the match is weak. Where a row states a size, it is once, few, many or the class of an expanded clone; other rows omit it.

TRBJ1-1 . TRBV4-1 . TGCGCCAGCAGCCAGACTATGGGACGGATGAACACTGAAGCTTTCTTT CASSQTMGRMNTEAFF
TRBJ2-7 . TRBV12-3/TRBV12-4 . TGTGCCAGCGTCCGGGTCGGAACCTACGAGCAGTACTTC CASVRVGTYEQYF
TRBJ1-5 . TRBV28 . TGTGCCTCGACAGGCTATTCGAAAAATCAGCCCCAGCATTTT CASTGYSKNQPQHF
TRBJ2-2 TRBD2 TRBV4-2 . TGTGCCAGCAGCCAAGAGGTCCTTAGCGGGAGGGCTCAAACCGGGGAGCTGTTTTTT CASSQEVLSGRAQTGELFF
TRBJ2-3 . TRBV19 . TGTGCCAGTAGTATAGTGGAGGGGGCGGGAGATACGCAGTATTTT CASSIVEGAGDTQYF
TRBJ2-1 . TRBV9 . TGTGCCAGCAGCGACGGCGCCGAGCAGTTCTTC CASSDGAEQFF
TRBJ1-4 . TRBV19 . TGTGCCAGTAGTAGGCGGACGGCTAATGAAAAACTGTTTTTT CASSRRTANEKLFF
TRBJ2-2 . TRBV28 . TGTGCCAGCAGTTTAAGGCAGGGGAACACCGGGGAGCTGTTTTTT CASSLRQGNTGELFF
TRBJ2-1 . TRBV30 . TGTGCCTGGAGTGGTGCAGGGAACAATGAGCAGTTCTTC CAWSGAGNNEQFF
TRBJ1-2 . TRBV3-1/TRBV3-2 once TGTGCCAGCAGCCTGGGGACCTCCAGGGGCTACACCTTC CASSLGTSRGYTF
TRBJ1-4 . TRBV6-7 . TGTGCCAGCAGTCCGTGCAAATTTAATGAAAAACTGTTTTTT CASSPCKFNEKLFF
TRBJ2-1 TRBD2 TRBV5-4 . TGTGCCAGCAGCGGGGGACTAGCCGACAATGAGCAGTTCTTC CASSGGLADNEQFF
TRBJ2-7 . TRBV28 . TGTGCCAGCAGTTTAGGCTTCTACGAGCAGTACTTC CASSLGFYEQYF
TRBJ2-1 . TRBV9 . TGTGCCAGCAGCGCCGCGACCTACAATGAGCAGTTCTTC CASSAATYNEQFF
TRBJ2-3 TRBD1 TRBV5-6 . TGTGCCAGCACCGCCGGGACAGGGATAGATACGCAGTATTTT CASTAGTGIDTQYF
TRBJ2-7 . TRBV6-2/TRBV6-3 . TGTGCCAGCAGTTACGCAGGGTCCTCCCTGTACGAGCAGTACTTC CASSYAGSSLYEQYF
TRBJ1-1 . TRBV28 . TGTGCCAGCAGTTTAGGTGGAGTGGGGTTCGGGGCTGAAGCTTTCTTT CASSLGGVGFGAEAFF
TRBJ1-4 TRBD1 TRBV2 . TGTGCCAGCAGTTCCCAGGGGGCGTTAAGTGAAAAACTGTTTTTT CASSSQGALSEKLFF
TRBJ2-1 . TRBV6-2/TRBV6-3 . TGTGCCAGCAGTAGAGGACTCCTCAATGAGCAGTTCTTC CASSRGLLNEQFF
TRBJ1-2 . TRBV19 . TGTGCCAGTTCCCGACAGATTTATGCCTATGGCTACACCTTC CASSRQIYAYGYTF
TRBJ1-3 . TRBV14 once TGTGCCAGCAGCCAAGGGCTCCTAGTCTCTGGAAACACCATATATTTT CASSQGLLVSGNTIYF
TRBJ2-6 . TRBV5-4 . TGTGCCAGCAGCTTTGATTCTGGGGCCAACGTCCTGACTTTC CASSFDSGANVLTF
TRBJ2-2 . TRBV5-1 . TGCGCCAGCAGCCTCCGGGAGCCCGCCACCGGGGAGCTGTTTTTT CASSLREPATGELFF
TRBJ2-1 . TRBV6-2/TRBV6-3 . TGTGCCAGCAGTTACCGAAAGGACGGCCCCTACAATGAGCAGTTCTTC CASSYRKDGPYNEQFF
TRBJ1-1 . TRBV9 . TGTGCCAGCAGCGTGGAGGGCTGGGGATACACTTTCTTT CASSVEGWGYTFF
TRBJ2-5 . TRBV5-1 . TGCGCCAGCGGAGAATGGACCCAAGAGACCCAGTACTTC CASGEWTQETQYF
TRBJ1-2 TRBD1 TRBV6-5 . TGTGCCAGCAGGGACCGGGACAGGGGGCTTGCCACCTTC CASRDRDRGLATF
TRBJ2-7 TRBD1 TRBV7-9 . TGTGCCAGCAGACCAGGGGGCGGAGAGCAGTACTTC CASRPGGGEQYF
TRBJ2-3 . TRBV11-3 . TGTGCCAGCAGCCAGCTGGCGGGGTCGGGACCTTCTGCAGATACGCAGTATTTT CASSQLAGSGPSADTQYF